These 9 T cell receptor beta chains came from one sample sequenced in a study of regulatory T cells in long-lasting Graves disease. CDR3-region Arm-PCR and iRepertoire HTBI primers produced the TCR beta libraries. TCRdb recomputed calls from the multiplex PCR reads with MiXCR, one row per CDR3 protein. The table includes 400,000 to 500,000 distinct CDR3 sequences, 16% detected once. Indicated time point: newly diagnosed GD, antithyroid drugs for less than 3 months. RNA extracted from PBMCs served as the sequencing template. The sample was also linked to a second study, of T cells in Graves' hyperthyroidism and ophthalmopathy.

The material was peripheral blood mononuclear cells (PBMCs), obtained at new diagnosis, from a patient treated with antithyroid drugs. The receptors originated from a woman aged 30 to 39 with Graves disease.

Details on this clonotype: A single base separates this from a much larger clone, so it may be a read error. The rearrangement joins TRBV7-2 to TRBJ1-6; TRBD1 matches at 8 bases. The germline V gene has CDR1 SGHTA and CDR2 FQGNSA. V lost 5 bases, J lost 15 bases, and 15 bases stayed unmatched. CDR3 length: 15 residues. The CDR3 sequence: CASSPDRGSFLDLHF. The CDR3 nucleotides are TGTGCCAGCAGCCCTGACAGGGGTTCTTTTTTAGACCTCCACTTT.

This chain joins TRBV28 and TRBJ2-5, with TRBD1 matching 9 bases. The J call is uncertain, as TRBJ2-1 better fits the DNA end. The CDR3 has 14 amino acids. The germline V gene encodes CDR1 MDHEN and CDR2 SYDVKM. The CDR3 sequence: CASSWGTGWNEQFF. For the CDR3, the DNA is TGTGCCAGCAGTTGGGGGACAGGGTGGAATGAGCAGTTCTTC.

This clonotype has a count of ten or more. The rearrangement links TRBV28 to TRBJ1-1, with D hard to call. This CDR3 region has 14 residues. Germline CDR1 and CDR2: MDHEN and SYDVKM. V shed 6 bases and J shed 0 bases, with 11 bases lying between them. The DNA of the CDR3 is TGTGCCAGCAGGATACAGTACATGAACACTGAAGCTTTCTTT. It is translated as CASRIQYMNTEAFF.

The J gene is TRBJ2-5, the V gene TRBV5-5; D is possibly TRBD1 (5 bases). CDR3 length equals 16 residues. Trimming shortened V by 0 bases and J by 7 bases, and 19 bases separated the two germline ends. CDR1 is SGHKS and CDR2 is YYEKEE in the germline V gene (reference sequence). The CDR3 nucleotides read TGTGCCAGCAGCTTGGACATCACAGGAGTTTATCGGACCCAGTACTTC. Translating gives CASSLDITGVYRTQYF.

The table lists this clonotype with many counts. The J gene is TRBJ1-1, the V gene TRBV5-6; D might be TRBD1 (6 bases). This CDR3 contains 13 residues. Deletions cut 1 base from V and 6 bases from J, with 10 bases between. Germline V CDR1 and CDR2: SGHDT, YYEEEE. The CDR3 coding sequence is TGTGCCAGCAGCTTGAGGGGGTTACCTGAAGCTTTCTTT. Amino acids: CASSLRGLPEAFF.

This clonotype was detected ten times or more. The chain carries TRBV9 and TRBJ2-7; D is unclear. Germline V lookup: CDR1 SGDLS, CDR2 YYNGEE. The CDR3 has 13 amino acids. V gave up 3 bases and J gave up 7 bases, with 14 bases separating them. The CDR3 DNA sequence: TGTGCCAGCAGCGCCCGATCACCTGGGGAGCAGTACTTC. Translating it yields CASSARSPGEQYF.

This clonotype showed up many times. The chain combines TRBV13 with TRBJ2-3, with D maybe TRBD2 (6 bases). Trimming took off 4 bases at V and 3 bases at J, with 20 bases between the two ends. The CDR3 length is 17 residues. In germline, CDR1 is PRHDT, CDR2 FYEKMQ (reference sequence). The CDR3 loop is CASSSSLADSETDTQYF. In DNA form, the CDR3 reads TGTGCCAGCAGCTCTAGCTTAGCGGATTCGGAGACAGATACGCAGTATTTT. Full variable domain (rest looked up from reference TRBV13 and TRBJ2-3): AAGVIQSPRHLIKEKRETATLKCYPIPRHDTVYWYQQGPGQDPQFLISFYEKMQSDKGSIPDRFSAQQFSDYHSELNMSSLELGDSALYFCASSSSLADSETDTQYFGPGTRLTVL.

Many counts were recorded for this clonotype. J is TRBJ2-1 and V is TRBV7-9; unclear D gene. Germline V gene data show CDR1 as SEHNR and CDR2 as FQNEAQ (reference sequence). V was pared by 1 base and J by 9 bases, with 13 bases between. The CDR3 length is 14 residues. CDR3 residues: CASSLERSLSEQFF. The CDR3 bases are TGTGCCAGCAGCTTAGAACGGAGTCTTTCTGAGCAGTTCTTC.

This clonotype was recorded many times. The V call is TRBV9, the J call TRBJ2-3; D call uncertain. This CDR3 contains 14 residues. V lost 1 base to trimming and J lost 0 bases, with 6 bases between them. Germline V CDR1 and CDR2: SGDLS, YYNGEE. The CDR3 loop reads CASSVQRSTDTQYF. The CDR3 DNA reads as TGTGCCAGCAGCGTACAGAGGAGCACAGATACGCAGTATTTT.